A single sample is the source of the 13 T cell receptor beta chains below, sequenced in a study of shared clonotypes between healthy human individuals. Clones were read by immunoSEQ multiplex PCR, and TCRdb kept only the in-frame ones, dropping some. The data contain approximately 2,000,000 clones, less than 95% of them singletons. Sequenced: naive CD4+ T cells from PBMCs. Regarding subset: CD45RA+ positively selected. The origin of the receptors is a man aged 18-30 years in good health. Some clones in this sample may be carry-over from other donors' samples.

V and J are TRBV2 and TRBJ2-7; 11 nucleotides line up with TRBD1. With V trimmed by 0 bases and J by 5 bases, 6 bases remained unmatched. The CDR3 has 16 residues. CDR1 SNHLY and CDR2 FYNNEI come from the germline V gene. In DNA, the CDR3 is TGTGCCAGCAGTGAAGCGAGGCCGGGACAGGGGGACGAGCAGTACTTC. It encodes CASSEARPGQGDEQYF.

CDR3: CASSRGQGSRELFF. CDR3 DNA sequence: TGTGCCAGCAGCCGGGGACAGGGAAGCCGGGAGCTGTTTTTT. The chain uses TRBV11-2 and TRBJ2-2, with 9 bases identical to TRBD1. This CDR3 comprises 14 residues. The V gene end was trimmed by 5 bases and the J gene end by 9 bases; junction bases not matched to a gene: 7. From germline, CDR1 is SGHAT and CDR2 FQNNGV.

The chain has TRBV18 and TRBJ2-6, with D unresolved. This CDR3 is built from 16 residues. V was trimmed by 1 base and J by 2 bases, leaving 9 bases between them. The V gene's germline CDR1 is KGHSH and CDR2 LQKENI. As DNA, the CDR3 is TGTGCCAGCTCACCACGATGGGATACTGGGGCCAACGTCCTGACTTTC. Protein sequence: CASSPRWDTGANVLTF.

V and J are TRBV29-1 and TRBJ1-1; the D is unclear. V was cut by 5 bases and J by 6 bases, with 10 bases left in between. The CDR3 length is 11 residues. The germline V gene encodes CDR1 SQVTM and CDR2 ANQGSEA. CDR3 coding DNA: TGCAGCGTTCGTGAAGGCGCTGAAGCTTTCTTT. It codes for CSVREGAEAFF.

The chain recombines TRBV9 with TRBJ1-3, with D unclear. Germline values: CDR1 SGDLS, CDR2 YYNGEE. Trimming pared 2 bases from V and 1 base from J, leaving 16 bases between. The CDR3 has 17 residues. The CDR3 DNA reads as TGTGCCAGCAGCGTTAGTATGATCGAGGGATCTGGAAACACCATATATTTT. Protein product: CASSVSMIEGSGNTIYF.

The chain uses TRBV5-1 and TRBJ2-5; 7 nucleotides match TRBD2. The CDR3 runs to 15 residues. Trimming at V came to 0 bases and at J to 3 bases, leaving 5 bases not matched to a gene. CDR1 is SGHRS and CDR2 is YFSETQ in the germline V gene. CDR3 sequence: CASSLALAEKETQYF. Here the CDR3 DNA reads TGCGCCAGCAGCTTGGCCCTAGCGGAAAAAGAGACCCAGTACTTC.

This clone occurred once. The chain combines TRBV6-5 with TRBJ2-7; the D is unclear. Trimming cost V 4 bases and J 0 bases, with 13 bases left between them. The CDR3 runs 15 residues. Germline CDR1 MNHEY, CDR2 SVGAGI. DNA of the CDR3: TGTGCCAGCAGTTTAAGGACCACATCCTCCTACGAGCAGTACTTC. It encodes CASSLRTTSSYEQYF.

The chain recombines TRBV19 with TRBJ1-1; D is perhaps TRBD1 (6 bases). The CDR3 contains 14 residues. V lost 4 bases, J lost 10 bases, and 19 bases lay in between. In germline, CDR1 is LNHDA, CDR2 SQIVND (reference sequence). The CDR3 sequence is CASSSPYRGRVAFF. The CDR3 coding sequence is TGTGCCAGTAGTAGCCCCTACCGGGGGCGGGTAGCTTTCTTT.

The chain is built from TRBV25-1 and TRBJ1-1; a weak D match, TRBD1 (6 bases). V lost 6 bases and J lost 5, with 19 bases in between. The CDR3 is 15 residues long. Germline loops: CDR1 MGHDK, CDR2 SYGVNS. The CDR3 loop reads CASRDGRRGSTEAFF. The CDR3 DNA sequence: TGTGCCAGCAGGGACGGACGGAGGGGGAGTACTGAAGCTTTCTTT.

The chain couples TRBV18 to TRBJ1-3, with a tentative D call TRBD1 (6 bases). The CDR3 length is 15 residues. Germline V gene sequence: CDR1 KGHSH, CDR2 LQKENI. Trimming removed 5 bases at V and 0 bases at J, with 11 bases between. CDR3 loop: CASSSGQSSGNTIYF. DNA for the CDR3: TGTGCCAGCTCATCAGGACAGAGCTCTGGAAACACCATATATTTT. Combining the CDR3 with reference TRBV18 and TRBJ1-3 gives the whole variable domain NAGVMQNPRHLVRRRGQEARLRCSPMKGHSHVYWYRQLPEEGLKFMVYLQKENIIDESGMPKERFSAEFPKEGPSILRIQQVVRGDSAAYFCASSSGQSSGNTIYFGEGSWLTVV.

As for this clone: Other nucleotide sequences from this sample produce the same CDR3. The chain uses TRBV18 and TRBJ1-1; D possibly corresponds to TRBD1 (5 bases). The CDR3 is 13 amino acids. Trimming cost V 5 bases and J 2 bases, with 9 bases left between them. Germline CDR1 is KGHSH and CDR2 is LQKENI. CDR3 sequence (DNA): TGTGCCAGCTCAGAAGGGGAAAACACTGAAGCTTTCTTT. Residues: CASSEGENTEAFF.

V usage is TRBV18 and J usage is TRBJ2-3; D is possibly TRBD1 or TRBD2 (5 bases each). V was cut by 4 bases and J by 6 bases, with 14 bases left in between. The CDR3 runs 14 residues. From germline, CDR1 is KGHSH and CDR2 LQKENI. This chain's CDR3 is CASSRSHGADTQYF. The CDR3 DNA reads as TGTGCCAGCTCACGCAGCCACGGGGCCGATACGCAGTATTTT.

The chain has TRBV7-2 and TRBJ2-3, with 10 bases matching TRBD2. The J segment lost 3 bases and the V segment lost 5 bases, leaving 5 bases of the junction unmatched. Germline V gene sequence: CDR1 SGHTA, CDR2 FQGNSA. CDR3 length equals 15 residues. CDR3 residues: CASSTSGIATDTQYF. CDR3 in DNA: TGTGCCAGCAGCACTAGCGGGATTGCGACAGATACGCAGTATTTT.